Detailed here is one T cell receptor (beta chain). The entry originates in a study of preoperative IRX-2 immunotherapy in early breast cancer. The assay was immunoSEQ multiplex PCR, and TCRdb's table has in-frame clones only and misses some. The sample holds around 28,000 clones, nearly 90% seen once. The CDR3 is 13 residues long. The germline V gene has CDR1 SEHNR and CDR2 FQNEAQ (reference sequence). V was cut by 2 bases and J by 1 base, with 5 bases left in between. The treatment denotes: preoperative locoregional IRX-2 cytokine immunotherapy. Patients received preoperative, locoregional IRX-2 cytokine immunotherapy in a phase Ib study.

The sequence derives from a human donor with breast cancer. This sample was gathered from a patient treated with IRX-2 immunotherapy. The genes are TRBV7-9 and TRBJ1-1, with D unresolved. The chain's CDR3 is CASSLSKNTEAFF. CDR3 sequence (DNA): TGTGCCAGCAGCTTAAGCAAGAACACTGAAGCTTTCTTT. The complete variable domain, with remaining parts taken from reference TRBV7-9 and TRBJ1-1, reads DTGVSQNPRHKITKRGQNVTFRCDPISEHNRLYWYRQTLGQGPEFLTYFQNEAQLEKSRLLSDRFSAERPKGSFSTLEIQRTEQGDSAMYLCASSLSKNTEAFFGQGTRLTVV.